The sequence of this T cell receptor beta chain was determined in a study of tumor-infiltrating lymphocytes in primary liver carcinoma. Study details: Cases comprised patients with primary liver carcinoma who received surgical resection. Patients were men and women aged 30 to 69 years. Tumors were staged T1-T3 N0M0 and measured about 4 to 11 cm across. The number of productive TCRbeta reads per sample ranged from roughly 3.65 to 7.5 million and was similar across tissue types.

Germline loops: CDR1 MNHEY, CDR2 SVGEGT. V lost 7 bases and J 4 bases, leaving 8 bases between the germline ends. The CDR3 has 11 residues. The study extracted blood RNA from unsorted whole blood and also extracted germline DNA. The input was 400 to 500 ng total RNA; TCR beta cDNA was made from it with a constant-region primer. Library construction for TCR beta comprised three nested multiplex PCR rounds performed with slightly modified ARM-PCR. TRBV1-TRBV30 forward primers and a C-beta reverse primer were used in the first two PCR rounds, which each ran for approximately 10 cycles. TCRdb called the multiplex PCR reads again in MiXCR, with one record for every CDR3 protein. The sample includes about 310,000 distinct CDR3 sequences, 45% to 70% of them seen just once.

The origin of this receptor is a woman aged 25 to 45 with primary liver carcinoma and hepatitis B virus infection. The chain links TRBV6-2 or TRBV6-3 to TRBJ2-7; D is unclear. What was sequenced was peripheral blood. The CDR3 loop reads CASTTRYEQYF. CDR3 DNA sequence: TGTGCCAGCACGACGCGGTACGAGCAGTACTTC.